The 16 T cell receptor beta chains reported below all come from one sample, sequenced in a study of Graves' ophthalmopathy and Graves' hyperthyroidism. Amplification targeted the TCR beta CDR3 regions, with RNA transcripts as the source material. Second-round multiplex PCR came after first-round RT-PCR with HTBI primers. TCRdb redid the calling of the multiplex PCR reads with MiXCR, one entry per CDR3 protein. The sample consists of some 520,000 distinct CDR3 sequences, approximately 14% of them appearing once. The sample was blood. These receptors came from a woman aged 25 to 39 with Graves' ophthalmopathy.

In the case of this clonotype: The junction shows a germline mismatch at one end, possibly a read error. V and J are TRBV7-9 and TRBJ2-7; the D gene is possibly TRBD1 (6 bases). Germline CDR1 SEHNR, CDR2 FQNEAQ (reference sequence). The CDR3 spans 12 residues. The CDR3 reads CASSPQGSEQCF. CDR3 nucleotides: TGTGCCAGCAGCCCACAGGGATCCGAGCAGTGCTTC.

For this clonotype: A read error may be the cause here, since a much bigger clone is one base away. The DNA for the CDR3 is TGTGCCATCAGCCTACAGGGGCACAATCAGCCCCAGCATTTT. Its protein product is CAISLQGHNQPQHF. The V call is TRBV2, the J call TRBJ1-5; 7 bases match TRBD1. V lost 10 bases to trimming and J lost 3 bases; unmatched junction nucleotides: 9. Germline V CDR1 and CDR2: SNHLY, FYNNEI. The CDR3 covers 14 residues.

The chain carries TRBV30 and TRBJ2-7, with 8 positions matching TRBD1. Trimming at V came to 0 bases and at J to 4 bases, leaving 2 bases not matched to a gene. The CDR3 has 13 amino acids. Germline CDR1 and CDR2: GTSNPN and SVGIG (reference sequence). The CDR3 DNA reads as TGTGCCTGGAGTGTAAACAGGGGGTACGAGCAGTACTTC. Translation: CAWSVNRGYEQYF.

V gene TRBV20-1 combines with J gene TRBJ2-7, with TRBD2 as a possible D gene (9 bases). The CDR3 sequence is 15 residues long. V was pared by 2 bases and J by 5 bases, with 19 bases between. Germline V gene lookup returns CDR1 DFQATT and CDR2 SNEGSKA (reference sequence). The CDR3 sequence is CSARSPLAGQDEQYF. The CDR3 nucleotides are TGCAGTGCTAGAAGCCCCCTAGCGGGACAGGACGAGCAGTACTTC.

CDR3 in amino acids: CASSEVTGTNYGYTF. The CDR3 DNA is TGTGCCAGCAGTGAGGTGACGGGCACGAACTATGGCTACACCTTC. The chain uses TRBV6-1 and TRBJ1-2; unclear D gene. CDR3 length equals 15 residues. V lost 3 bases to trimming and J lost 2 bases, with 13 bases between them. Germline V gene data show CDR1 as MNHNS and CDR2 as SASEGT.

This clonotype has ten or more counts. The chain joins TRBV30 to TRBJ1-5; no clear D. Trimming took 0 bases from V and 2 from J, leaving 11 bases between them. This CDR3 contains 15 residues. CDR1 is GTSNPN and CDR2 is SVGIG in the germline V gene (reference sequence). The CDR3: CAWSVKRVGNQPQHF. The CDR3 coding sequence is TGTGCCTGGAGTGTAAAGAGGGTAGGCAATCAGCCCCAGCATTTT.

This clonotype was seen many times. The rearrangement joins TRBV14 to TRBJ2-2; possibly TRBD1 for D (5 bases). CDR3 length equals 14 residues. Germline values: CDR1 SGHDN, CDR2 FVKESK. V lost 2 bases and J lost 4, with 8 bases in between. The CDR3: CASSQYRITGELFF. DNA for the CDR3: TGTGCCAGCAGCCAATACAGGATCACCGGGGAGCTGTTTTTT.

This clonotype was observed once. The chain joins TRBV6-5 to TRBJ2-7, with 9 bases fitting TRBD2. CDR1 and CDR2 from the germline V gene are MNHEY and SVGAGI. The trim removed 2 bases at V and 6 bases at J, leaving 5 bases unmatched. The CDR3 length is 14 residues. This CDR3 is CASSYAGGRSEQYF. CDR3 coding DNA: TGTGCCAGCAGTTACGCGGGGGGGCGAAGCGAGCAGTACTTC.

V and J are TRBV2 and TRBJ2-5, with TRBD2 as a possible D gene (6 bases). V lost 4 bases and J lost 2, with 11 bases in between. From germline, CDR1 is SNHLY and CDR2 FYNNEI. This CDR3 is 14 amino acids long. The DNA for the CDR3 is TGTGCCAGCAGTGGTGCTAGCGTGCAAGAGACCCAGTACTTC. Translation gives CASSGASVQETQYF. The full variable domain, with the rest looked up from reference TRBV2 and TRBJ2-5, is EPEVTQTPSHQVTQMGQEVILRCVPISNHLYFYWYRQILGQKVEFLVSFYNNEISEKSEIFDDQFSVERPDGSNFTLKIRSTKLEDSAMYFCASSGASVQETQYFGPGTRLLVL.

This clonotype was seen repeatedly, ten times or more. V is TRBV12-3 or TRBV12-4 and J is TRBJ1-2; TRBD1 matches 7 bases. V shed 3 bases, J shed 3 bases, and the junction held 1 base outside the gene matches. CDR3 length equals 13 residues. The CDR3 nucleotides are TGTGCCAGCAGTTTCGACAGGGACTATGGCTACACCTTC. It translates to CASSFDRDYGYTF.

This clonotype was detected ten times or more. The rearrangement joins TRBV19 to TRBJ2-1; D unclear. V shed 3 bases and J shed 1 base, with 13 bases lying between them. Per the germline V gene, CDR1 is LNHDA and CDR2 is SQIVND (reference sequence). The CDR3 contains 16 residues. This chain's CDR3 is CASSMSFGGSYNEQFF. As DNA, the CDR3 is TGTGCCAGTAGTATGAGTTTCGGCGGATCCTACAATGAGCAGTTCTTC.

This clonotype has at least ten counts. V is TRBV6-1 and J is TRBJ2-5, with a tentative D call TRBD2 (6 bases). CDR1 and CDR2 from the germline V gene are MNHNS and SASEGT. Trimming took off 10 bases at V and 4 bases at J, with 16 bases between the two ends. The CDR3 contains 13 residues. This CDR3 reads CATMGLTGETQYF. CDR3 DNA sequence: TGTGCCACGATGGGACTTACAGGAGAGACCCAGTACTTC.

This clonotype was detected ten times or more. The chain employs TRBV6-1 and TRBJ1-2; no clear D. The germline V and J ends were trimmed by 10 bases and 8 bases, with 8 bases remaining between them. This CDR3 has 9 residues. Germline V gene data show CDR1 as MNHNS and CDR2 as SASEGT. CDR3 nucleotides: TGTGCCACCAATCGCGGCTACACCTTC. Amino acid sequence: CATNRGYTF.

This clonotype was recorded at least ten times. The chain has TRBV11-2 and TRBJ2-7, with TRBD1 identical over 7 bases. J was trimmed by 0 bases and V by 2 bases; bases with no gene match: 10. The CDR3 sequence is 17 residues long. The V gene's germline CDR1 is SGHAT and CDR2 FQNNGV. The CDR3 loop is CASSLLRGGQSSYEQYF. CDR3 coding DNA: TGTGCCAGCAGCTTACTCCGAGGGGGACAGAGCTCCTACGAGCAGTACTTC.

Ten or more counts support this clonotype. The rearrangement uses TRBV15 and TRBJ1-1; D unclear. Germline CDR1 reads LNHNV; CDR2 reads YYDKDF (reference sequence). The CDR3 totals 14 residues. Trimming pared 0 bases from V and 1 base from J, leaving 6 bases between. CDR3 sequence: CATSRDLGNTEAFF. In nucleotides, the CDR3 is TGTGCCACCAGCAGAGATTTGGGGAACACTGAAGCTTTCTTT.

This clonotype was counted ten times or more. The chain uses TRBV12-3 or TRBV12-4 and TRBJ1-6; D uncertain. V lost 2 bases to trimming and J lost 0 bases, with 14 bases between them. The CDR3 is 18 residues long. CDR3 in DNA: TGTGCCAGCAGTTTACACGCGCCGACGAGCTCCTATAATTCACCCCTCCACTTT. It specifies CASSLHAPTSSYNSPLHF.